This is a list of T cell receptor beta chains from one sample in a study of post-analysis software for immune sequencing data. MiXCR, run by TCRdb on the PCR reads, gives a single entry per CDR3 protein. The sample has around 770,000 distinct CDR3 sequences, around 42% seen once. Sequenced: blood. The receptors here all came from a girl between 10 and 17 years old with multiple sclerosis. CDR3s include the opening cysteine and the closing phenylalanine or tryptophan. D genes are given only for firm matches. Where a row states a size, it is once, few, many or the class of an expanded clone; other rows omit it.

CDR3aa: CSASRLAVYEQYF; CDR3nt: TGCAGTGCTAGTCGACTAGCGGTCTACGAGCAGTACTTC; j_gene: TRBJ2-7; d_gene: TRBD2; abundance: -; v_gene: TRBV20-1
CDR3aa: CASSGRLDTQYF; CDR3nt: TGTGCCAGCAGCGGCCGTCTAGATACGCAGTATTTT; j_gene: TRBJ2-3; d_gene: -; abundance: -; v_gene: TRBV6-5
CDR3aa: CASSAAVDDRDNYGYTF; CDR3nt: TGTGCCAGCAGCGCGGCCGTCGATGACAGGGACAACTATGGCTACACCTTC; j_gene: TRBJ1-2; d_gene: TRBD1; abundance: few; v_gene: TRBV9
CDR3aa: CASSPLGQGQNQPQHF; CDR3nt: TGTGCCAGCAGTCCGTTGGGACAGGGACAGAATCAGCCCCAGCATTTT; j_gene: TRBJ1-5; d_gene: TRBD1; abundance: few; v_gene: TRBV28
CDR3aa: CAISANRGAQETQYF; CDR3nt: TGTGCCATCAGTGCAAACAGGGGCGCCCAAGAGACCCAGTACTTC; j_gene: TRBJ2-5; d_gene: TRBD1; abundance: -; v_gene: TRBV10-3
CDR3aa: CASRPTGEDEQYF; CDR3nt: TGTGCCAGCAGGCCAACAGGGGAAGACGAGCAGTACTTC; j_gene: TRBJ2-7; d_gene: TRBD1; abundance: few; v_gene: TRBV7-9
CDR3aa: CASRRGQYNSPLHF; CDR3nt: TGTGCCAGCAGAAGAGGACAGTATAATTCACCCCTCCACTTT; j_gene: TRBJ1-6; d_gene: -; abundance: few; v_gene: TRBV6-5
CDR3aa: CSAGQPGQGPIREQFF; CDR3nt: TGCAGTGCTGGACAACCGGGACAGGGTCCTATTCGAGAGCAGTTCTTC; j_gene: TRBJ2-1; d_gene: TRBD1; abundance: -; v_gene: TRBV20-1
CDR3aa: CSARVWTGQETQYF; CDR3nt: TGCAGTGCTAGAGTTTGGACAGGTCAAGAGACCCAGTACTTC; j_gene: TRBJ2-5; d_gene: TRBD1; abundance: once; v_gene: TRBV20-1
CDR3aa: CASSPGGWEQYF; CDR3nt: TGTGCCAGCAGTCCAGGGGGCTGGGAGCAGTACTTC; j_gene: TRBJ2-4; d_gene: TRBD1; abundance: -; v_gene: TRBV12-3/TRBV12-4
CDR3aa: CASSFGFGENSYEQYF; CDR3nt: TGTGCCAGCAGCTTTGGGTTTGGTGAAAACTCCTACGAGCAGTACTTC; j_gene: TRBJ2-7; d_gene: -; abundance: -; v_gene: TRBV11-2
CDR3aa: CASSTTSGRNEQFF; CDR3nt: TGTGCCAGCAGCACGACTAGCGGGAGAAATGAGCAGTTCTTC; j_gene: TRBJ2-1; d_gene: TRBD2; abundance: many; v_gene: TRBV6-6
CDR3aa: CSVEHGGSYNEQYF; CDR3nt: TGCAGCGTTGAACACGGGGGATCCTACAATGAGCAGTACTTC; j_gene: TRBJ2-7; d_gene: -; abundance: -; v_gene: TRBV29-1
CDR3aa: CASSYMDSRSSYEQYF; CDR3nt: TGTGCCAGCAGCTACATGGACAGCCGGAGCTCCTACGAGCAGTACTTC; j_gene: TRBJ2-7; d_gene: -; abundance: few; v_gene: TRBV2
CDR3aa: CASSEYGAGQGETQYF; CDR3nt: TGTGCCAGCAGTGAATATGGAGCGGGACAGGGCGAGACCCAGTACTTC; j_gene: TRBJ2-5; d_gene: TRBD1; abundance: -; v_gene: TRBV6-1
CDR3aa: CASSHPRDGSYNEQFF; CDR3nt: TGCGCCAGCAGCCACCCCCGGGACGGTTCCTACAATGAGCAGTTCTTC; j_gene: TRBJ2-1; d_gene: -; abundance: -; v_gene: TRBV4-1
CDR3aa: CASSSDSLKSTDTQYF; CDR3nt: TGTGCCAGCAGCAGCGACAGCCTTAAATCCACAGATACGCAGTATTTT; j_gene: TRBJ2-3; d_gene: -; abundance: -; v_gene: TRBV21-1
CDR3aa: CASTVGGSFYEQYF; CDR3nt: TGTGCCAGCACCGTGGGGGGGAGTTTCTACGAGCAGTACTTC; j_gene: TRBJ2-7; d_gene: TRBD2; abundance: -; v_gene: TRBV12-3/TRBV12-4
CDR3aa: CSARSTTSGGSTDTQYF; CDR3nt: TGCAGTGCTCGGTCAACCACTAGCGGGGGGAGCACAGATACGCAGTATTTT; j_gene: TRBJ2-3; d_gene: TRBD2; abundance: -; v_gene: TRBV20-1
CDR3aa: CASRGLNTGELFF; CDR3nt: TGCGCCAGCAGGGGACTTAACACCGGGGAGCTGTTTTTT; j_gene: TRBJ2-2; d_gene: -; abundance: -; v_gene: TRBV7-8
CDR3aa: CASSYGQTYNEQFF; CDR3nt: TGCGCCAGCAGCTATGGACAGACTTACAATGAGCAGTTCTTC; j_gene: TRBJ2-1; d_gene: -; abundance: -; v_gene: TRBV5-1
CDR3aa: CSAKTGWTNEKLFF; CDR3nt: TGCAGTGCTAAGACAGGGTGGACTAATGAAAAACTGTTTTTT; j_gene: TRBJ1-4; d_gene: TRBD1; abundance: -; v_gene: TRBV20-1
CDR3aa: CSASQGKNIQYF; CDR3nt: TGCAGTGCTAGCCAGGGCAAAAACATTCAGTACTTC; j_gene: TRBJ2-4; d_gene: -; abundance: -; v_gene: TRBV20-1
CDR3aa: CASSPGTTADTQYF; CDR3nt: TGTGCCAGCAGCCCTGGGACTACAGCAGATACGCAGTATTTT; j_gene: TRBJ2-3; d_gene: TRBD2; abundance: -; v_gene: TRBV7-9